Below, 29 T cell receptor beta chains from the same sample are listed, as sequenced in a study of blood T cell repertoires in COVID-19. Measured with immunoSEQ multiplex PCR; TCRdb has only the in-frame clones, and not every one. The sample carries around 280,000 clones, just under 90% recorded once. Sequenced: peripheral blood. Source of these receptors: a woman between 25 and 40 years old with COVID-19, enrolled during active disease.

V gene TRBV7-9 combines with J gene TRBJ2-7, with no clear D. The CDR3 contains 14 residues. V lost 5 bases, J lost 2 bases, and 13 bases lay in between. Per the germline V gene, CDR1 is SEHNR and CDR2 is FQNEAQ (reference sequence). CDR3 protein: CASSTDLTPYEQYF. The CDR3 DNA reads TGTGCCAGCAGCACTGATTTAACCCCCTACGAGCAGTACTTC.

The gene calls are TRBV10-3 and TRBJ2-3; the match to TRBD1 covers 8 bases. After removal of 6 bases from V and 2 bases from J, the junction contained 7 bases not matched to a gene. Germline CDR1 reads ENHRY; CDR2 reads SYGVKD. The CDR3 sequence is 15 residues long. The CDR3 here is CAISPTGVPTDTQYF. CDR3 nucleotide sequence: TGTGCCATCAGCCCGACAGGGGTACCCACAGATACGCAGTATTTT.

The chain links TRBV10-2 to TRBJ1-2; 7 bases match TRBD1. V was clipped by 6 bases and J by 8 bases; unmatched bases: 12. CDR1 is WSHSY and CDR2 is SAAADI in the germline V gene. The CDR3 consists of 14 residues. The CDR3 sequence: CASRGATGAEGYTF. The DNA for the CDR3 is TGCGCCAGCAGGGGAGCCACAGGGGCAGAAGGCTACACCTTC.

This clone was detected only once. This rearrangement joins TRBV28 to TRBJ1-6; 7 bases are a match to TRBD1. Germline lookup yields CDR1 MDHEN and CDR2 SYDVKM. Trimming took 7 bases from V and 0 from J; bases not matched to a gene: 3. CDR3 length: 15 residues. The CDR3: CASIHRGSYNSPLHF. The CDR3 DNA sequence: TGTGCCAGCATCCACAGGGGCTCCTATAATTCACCCCTCCACTTT. Together with reference TRBV28 and TRBJ1-6, the CDR3 gives the full variable domain: DVKVTQSSRYLVKRTGEKVFLECVQDMDHENMFWYRQDPGLGLRLIYFSYDVKMKEKGDIPEGYSVSREKKERFSLILESASTNQTSMYLCASIHRGSYNSPLHFGNGTRLTVT.

The chain recombines TRBV5-6 with TRBJ1-2, with TRBD1 as a possible D gene (6 bases). Germline CDR1 SGHDT, CDR2 YYEEEE. V was shortened by 0 bases and J by 4 bases, with 10 bases between the two germline ends. The CDR3 is made up of 14 amino acids. The DNA for the CDR3 is TGTGCCAGCAGCTTGGAAGGGACAAGCTATGGCTACACCTTC. Protein sequence: CASSLEGTSYGYTF.

Comments on this clone: An end of the junction differs from the germline gene, which may be a read error. The chain carries TRBV6-1 and TRBJ2-4; TRBD1 is a possible D gene (8 bases). The germline V gene encodes CDR1 MNHNS and CDR2 SASEGT. The CDR3 covers 12 residues. The CDR3 DNA sequence: TGTGCCAGCAGTGAAAGGGGGAGGGACAGGACCTTC. As protein: CASSERGRDRTF.

The chain carries TRBV3-1 (or the pseudogene TRBV3-2) and TRBJ2-7; D is possibly TRBD1 (6 bases). Between the trimmed V and J ends, which lost 0 bases and 7 bases, there was a span of 16 bases. CDR1 and CDR2 from the germline V gene are LGHDT and YNNKEL (reference sequence). This CDR3 comprises 15 residues. CDR3 nucleotide sequence: TGTGCCAGCAGCCAAGATGTGGGGGCCCCCAGGGAGCAGTACTTC. This gives the protein CASSQDVGAPREQYF.

The J gene is TRBJ1-1, the V gene TRBV11-3; tentatively, D is TRBD1 (6 bases). The CDR3 loop spans 15 amino acids. CDR1 SGHNT and CDR2 YENEEA come from the germline V gene. V shed 5 bases and J shed 0 bases, with 13 bases lying between them. This chain's CDR3 is CASSPSTGMNTEAFF. The CDR3 nucleotides read TGTGCCAGCAGCCCCTCGACAGGTATGAACACTGAAGCTTTCTTT.

The chain carries TRBV7-2 and TRBJ2-1; TRBD2 aligns across 8 bases. Germline loops: CDR1 SGHTA, CDR2 FQGNSA. V was clipped by 5 bases and J by 9 bases; unmatched bases: 9. This CDR3 region has 14 residues. The CDR3 here is CASSGGLGGGEQFF. DNA for the CDR3: TGTGCCAGCAGCGGGGGACTAGGAGGGGGTGAGCAGTTCTTC.

The gene calls are TRBV6-5 and TRBJ1-2; D not resolved. CDR1 MNHEY and CDR2 SVGAGI come from the germline V gene. Deletions cut 2 bases from V and 7 bases from J, with 11 bases between. The length of the CDR3 is 13 residues. As DNA, the CDR3 is TGTGCCAGCAGTTACGTTCGGGATAGTGGCTACACCTTC. Its translation: CASSYVRDSGYTF.

The rearrangement joins TRBV7-9 to TRBJ2-1, with D hard to call. CDR3 size: 12 residues. The ends were cut back, 10 bases at V and 8 bases at J, with 15 bases in the middle. The germline gives CDR1 SEHNR, CDR2 FQNEAQ (reference sequence). In nucleotides, the CDR3 is TGTGCCATTGAACAGTATATCGATGAGCAGTTCTTC. Its protein is CAIEQYIDEQFF.

V gene TRBV27 combines with J gene TRBJ1-1; D call uncertain. This CDR3 contains 14 residues. Germline CDR1 and CDR2: MNHEY and SMNVEV (reference sequence). Trimming shortened V by 5 bases and J by 7 bases, and 17 bases separated the two germline ends. CDR3 nucleotides: TGTGCCAGCAGTCCTATGGCGGCATCCAATGAAGCTTTCTTT. This gives the protein CASSPMAASNEAFF.

This clone occurred once. This sequence joins TRBV2 and TRBJ2-7, with TRBD2 identical over 11 bases. The CDR3 sequence is 13 residues long. The trim removed 6 bases at V and 5 bases at J, leaving 3 bases unmatched. Germline V CDR1 and CDR2: SNHLY, FYNNEI. CDR3 sequence reads: CASRWGLADEQYF. The CDR3 nucleotides are TGTGCCAGCAGGTGGGGACTAGCGGACGAGCAGTACTTC. Supplemented by reference TRBV2 and TRBJ2-7, the full variable domain reads EPEVTQTPSHQVTQMGQEVILRCVPISNHLYFYWYRQILGQKVEFLVSFYNNEISEKSEIFDDQFSVERPDGSNFTLKIRSTKLEDSAMYFCASRWGLADEQYFGPGTRLTVT.

The V and J genes are TRBV5-1 and TRBJ2-5; perhaps TRBD1 as D (5 bases). CDR1 and CDR2 (germline): SGHRS, YFSETQ. This CDR3 has 14 residues. The V gene lost 5 bases and the J gene lost 2 bases, with 13 bases spanning the gap. The CDR3 reads CASRPPTAQETQYF. The CDR3 nucleotides are TGCGCCAGCAGACCCCCGACAGCACAAGAGACCCAGTACTTC.

The rearrangement uses TRBV6-5 and TRBJ2-5; 8 nucleotides agree with TRBD1. Germline assignment: CDR1 MNHEY and CDR2 SVGAGI. Losses at the gene ends were 6 bases for V and 2 bases for J; bases not matched to a gene: 5. The CDR3 is 14 residues long. The CDR3 here is CASSRDRTQETQYF. CDR3 DNA sequence: TGTGCCAGCAGCCGGGACAGGACTCAAGAGACCCAGTACTTC.

This clone was found once. The chain recombines TRBV15 with TRBJ2-1; the D is unclear. This CDR3 has 12 amino acids. The ends were cut back, 5 bases at V and 8 bases at J, with 10 bases in the middle. Per the germline V gene, CDR1 is LNHNV and CDR2 is YYDKDF (reference sequence). CDR3 coding DNA: TGTGCCACCAGCCTTAACCCGGATGAGCAGTTCTTC. This sequence encodes CATSLNPDEQFF.

The chain joins TRBV6-5 to TRBJ2-5, with D unclear. Germline-derived CDR1 and CDR2 are MNHEY and SVGAGI. Trimming removed 5 bases from V and 10 bases from J, with 17 bases in between. The CDR3 loop spans 13 amino acids. This CDR3 reads CASSIDGSGGQYF. The DNA for the CDR3 is TGTGCCAGCAGTATAGATGGATCGGGTGGCCAGTACTTC.

This rearrangement joins TRBV15 to TRBJ2-7; 8 nucleotides line up with TRBD2. The CDR3 totals 15 residues. In germline, CDR1 is LNHNV, CDR2 YYDKDF (reference sequence). The ends lost 8 bases at V and 4 bases at J; junction bases unmatched: 13. CDR3 coding DNA: TGTGCCACCTCGAACTTCGCGGCGGGGGGTTACGAGCAGTACTTC. It yields the protein CATSNFAAGGYEQYF.

The chain employs TRBV5-1 and TRBJ2-1; TRBD2 matches at 8 bases. The CDR3 totals 15 residues. The V gene end was trimmed by 4 bases and the J gene end by 8 bases; junction bases not matched to a gene: 11. CDR1 is SGHRS, CDR2 YFSETQ, per germline. The CDR3 reads CASSEPGTRYHEQFF. In DNA form, the CDR3 reads TGCGCCAGCAGCGAACCCGGGACTAGGTACCATGAGCAGTTCTTC.

The chain employs TRBV5-1 and TRBJ2-1, with D perhaps matching TRBD2 (6 bases). V was shortened by 3 bases and J by 8 bases, with 18 bases between the two germline ends. The CDR3 has 15 amino acids. Germline V gene sequence: CDR1 SGHRS, CDR2 YFSETQ. For the CDR3, the DNA is TGCGCCAGCAGCTCAACCCGGGACTTAATCCATGAGCAGTTCTTC. As protein: CASSSTRDLIHEQFF.

The rearrangement uses TRBV2 and TRBJ2-3; TRBD2 matches at 8 bases. CDR1 is SNHLY and CDR2 is FYNNEI in the germline V gene. CDR3 size: 15 residues. The trim removed 6 bases at V and 3 bases at J, leaving 8 bases unmatched. Here the CDR3 reads CASRRAGVRTDTQYF. CDR3 nucleotides: TGTGCCAGCAGGAGAGCGGGGGTAAGAACAGATACGCAGTATTTT.

The chain couples TRBV7-9 to TRBJ2-7; 9 bases map to TRBD1. This CDR3 is 15 amino acids long. Trimming at V came to 8 bases and at J to 11 bases, leaving 19 bases not matched to a gene. The V gene's germline CDR1 is SEHNR and CDR2 FQNEAQ (reference sequence). The CDR3 reads CASQIDRLDRGKKYF. The CDR3 coding sequence is TGTGCCAGCCAAATTGATAGGTTGGACAGGGGAAAGAAGTACTTC.

The chain employs TRBV5-1 and TRBJ1-1; tentatively, D is TRBD1 (5 bases). This CDR3 has 12 amino acids. Trimming removed 4 bases at V and 11 bases at J, with 15 bases between. Looked up from germline, CDR1 is SGHRS and CDR2 is YFSETQ. For the CDR3, the DNA is TGCGCCAGCAGCCCCGGGGGTGTTAACGCTTTCTTT. It codes for CASSPGGVNAFF.

The J gene is TRBJ2-7, the V gene TRBV19; a weak D match, TRBD2 (6 bases). This CDR3 is 14 amino acids long. V gave up 6 bases and J gave up 3 bases, with 15 bases separating them. Germline V gene lookup returns CDR1 LNHDA and CDR2 SQIVND (reference sequence). CDR3 sequence reads: CASSLSWGDYEQYF. The CDR3 DNA reads TGTGCCAGTAGCTTATCATGGGGGGACTACGAGCAGTACTTC. The entire variable domain, with the rest obtained from reference TRBV19 and TRBJ2-7, is as follows: DGGITQSPKYLFRKEGQNVTLSCEQNLNHDAMYWYRQDPGQGLRLIYYSQIVNDFQKGDIAEGYSVSREKKESFPLTVTSAQKNPTAFYLCASSLSWGDYEQYFGPGTRLTVT.

The CDR3 is CSVLQGTHFGEQYF. The CDR3 bases are TGCAGCGTTCTTCAGGGAACCCACTTTGGAGAGCAGTACTTC. The chain employs TRBV29-1 and TRBJ2-7, with D maybe TRBD1 (5 bases). The CDR3 loop spans 14 amino acids. The germline gives CDR1 SQVTM, CDR2 ANQGSEA. Trimming stripped 5 bases from V and 7 bases from J, with 21 bases between.

The chain combines TRBV6-5 with TRBJ2-7; D is unclear. The germline V gene encodes CDR1 MNHEY and CDR2 SVGAGI. The ends were cut back, 7 bases at V and 4 bases at J, with 17 bases in the middle. The CDR3 runs 14 residues. CDR3 residues: CASTLPPPSYEQYF. The CDR3 coding sequence is TGTGCCAGCACCCTACCCCCTCCGTCTTACGAGCAGTACTTC.

The rearrangement links TRBV10-2 to TRBJ2-7; D is ambiguous. The CDR3 covers 10 residues. The V gene lost 5 bases and the J gene lost 4 bases, with 3 bases spanning the gap. The germline V gene has CDR1 WSHSY and CDR2 SAAADI. As DNA, the CDR3 is TGCGCCAGCAGTTCATACGAGCAGTACTTC. Amino acid sequence: CASSSYEQYF.

CDR3 loop: CASSIDAESPEAFF. For the CDR3, the DNA is TGTGCCAGTAGTATAGATGCCGAGAGCCCCGAAGCTTTCTTT. The chain recombines TRBV19 with TRBJ1-1; D is unclear. V was clipped by 0 bases and J by 8 bases, with 13 bases between them. CDR1 is LNHDA, CDR2 SQIVND, per germline (reference sequence). This CDR3 is 14 amino acids long.

This sequence joins TRBV19 and TRBJ1-2, with D hard to call. The CDR3 runs 14 residues. V shed 3 bases and J shed 4 bases, with 12 bases lying between them. CDR1 and CDR2 (germline): LNHDA, SQIVND (reference sequence). For the CDR3, the DNA is TGTGCCAGTAGTATTGGGCCAATCCCCTATGGCTACACCTTC. It translates to CASSIGPIPYGYTF.